This T cell receptor (beta chain) was recorded in a study of T cell responses to AZD1222 COVID-19 vaccine. Clones were read by immunoSEQ multiplex PCR, and TCRdb kept only the in-frame ones, dropping some. The table lists 150,000 or so clones, around four fifths of them singletons. The CDR3 is 14 amino acids. Trimming took 1 base from V and 7 from J, leaving 14 bases between them. Germline V gene lookup returns CDR1 SGHRS and CDR2 YFSETQ. This TCR was recovered from an adult in good health. Sequenced material: peripheral blood, taken on day 0 of MenACWY control vaccination. The genes are TRBV5-1 and TRBJ1-2, with D possibly being TRBD1 (6 bases). CDR3 DNA: TGCGCCAGCAGCTTGAATCCAGGGGAGGGTGGCTACACCTTC. It is translated as CASSLNPGEGGYTF.